This is a list of T cell receptor beta chains from one sample in a study of T cell responses to AZD1222 COVID-19 vaccine. TCRdb keeps only in-frame clones here, not all; method: immunoSEQ multiplex PCR. The sample holds 140,000 to 150,000 clones; around 90% are singletons and the top ten take less than 3.5%. The sample consisted of peripheral blood, taken on day 0 of MenACWY control vaccination. The receptors were gathered from an adult in good health. CDR3s include the opening cysteine and the closing phenylalanine or tryptophan. The D gene is left open where the match is weak. Expanded clones are given a class, and other clones once, few, many or no size at all.

v_gene,j_gene,abundance,d_gene,CDR3aa,CDR3nt
TRBV5-1,TRBJ1-2,once,-,CASSLGARRGYTF,TGCGCCAGCAGCTTGGGGGCACGCCGAGGCTACACCTTC
TRBV9,TRBJ1-3,-,TRBD1,CASSVGTGGDGNTIYF,TGTGCCAGCAGCGTAGGGACAGGGGGCGATGGAAACACCATATATTTT
TRBV28,TRBJ2-7,-,TRBD1,CASNPLGQGQFEQYF,TGTGCCAGCAACCCCTTGGGACAGGGACAGTTCGAGCAGTACTTC
TRBV10-3,TRBJ2-7,-,TRBD2,CAGRPEGLEGEQYF,TGTGCCGGACGCCCCGAGGGACTAGAGGGCGAGCAGTACTTC
TRBV5-1,TRBJ2-7,few,-,CASSLSPDYYEQYF,TGCGCCAGCAGCTTATCCCCGGACTATTACGAGCAGTACTTC
TRBV4-1,TRBJ2-1,-,TRBD1,CASSPTPGTANEQFF,TGCGCCAGCAGCCCCACCCCCGGGACAGCAAATGAGCAGTTCTTC
TRBV27,TRBJ1-1,-,-,CASSPLKVNTEAFF,TGTGCCAGCAGCCCCCTGAAGGTGAACACTGAAGCTTTCTTT
TRBV9,TRBJ1-1,-,-,CASSVGAGSILNTEAFF,TGTGCCAGCAGCGTAGGGGCAGGTTCCATCCTGAACACTGAAGCTTTCTTT
TRBV27,TRBJ2-3,few,-,CASSRASTDTQYF,TGTGCCAGCAGCCGAGCAAGCACAGATACGCAGTATTTT
TRBV4-2,TRBJ1-1,-,-,CASSQEVGSEAFF,TGTGCCAGCAGCCAAGAAGTCGGCAGTGAAGCTTTCTTT
TRBV9,TRBJ1-1,-,-,CASSVRGSSTEAFF,TGTGCCAGCAGCGTAAGAGGGTCGAGCACTGAAGCTTTCTTT
TRBV14,TRBJ2-5,-,TRBD1,CASSQHRGQGETQYF,TGTGCCAGCAGCCAACACAGGGGGCAAGGAGAGACCCAGTACTTC
TRBV6-5,TRBJ2-7,-,-,CASSYSDGEQYF,TGTGCCAGCAGTTACTCTGACGGCGAGCAGTACTTC
TRBV4-1,TRBJ2-7,-,TRBD2,CASSQAQGLVYEQYF,TGCGCCAGCAGCCAAGCCCAGGGACTAGTCTACGAGCAGTACTTC
TRBV5-5,TRBJ2-5,-,TRBD1,CASSRTGGPGETQYF,TGTGCCAGCAGCAGGACAGGGGGCCCCGGGGAGACCCAGTACTTC
TRBV9,TRBJ1-1,-,-,CASSPNSGTEAFF,TGTGCCAGCAGCCCCAACTCAGGCACTGAAGCTTTCTTT
TRBV11-2,TRBJ1-1,-,-,CASSLVGVVNTEAFF,TGTGCCAGCAGCTTAGTGGGGGTAGTGAACACTGAAGCTTTCTTT